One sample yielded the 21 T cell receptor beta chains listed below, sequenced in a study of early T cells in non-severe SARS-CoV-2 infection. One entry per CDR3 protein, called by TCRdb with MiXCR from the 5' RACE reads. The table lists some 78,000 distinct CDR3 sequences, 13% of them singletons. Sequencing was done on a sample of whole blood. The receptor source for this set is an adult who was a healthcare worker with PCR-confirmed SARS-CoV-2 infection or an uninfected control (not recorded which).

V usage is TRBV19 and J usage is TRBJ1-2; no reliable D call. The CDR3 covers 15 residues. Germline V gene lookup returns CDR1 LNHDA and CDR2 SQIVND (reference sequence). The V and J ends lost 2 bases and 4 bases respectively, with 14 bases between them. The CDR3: CASSIPGQGIYGYTF. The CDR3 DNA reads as TGTGCCAGTAGTATACCGGGCCAAGGGATCTATGGCTACACCTTC.

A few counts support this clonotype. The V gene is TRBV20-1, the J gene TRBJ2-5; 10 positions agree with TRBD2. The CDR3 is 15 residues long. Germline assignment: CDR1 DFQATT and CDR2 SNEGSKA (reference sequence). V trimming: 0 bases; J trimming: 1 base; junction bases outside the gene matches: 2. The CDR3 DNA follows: TGCAGTGCTAGAGATGTAGCGGGGGGCCAAGAGACCCAGTACTTC. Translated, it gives CSARDVAGGQETQYF.

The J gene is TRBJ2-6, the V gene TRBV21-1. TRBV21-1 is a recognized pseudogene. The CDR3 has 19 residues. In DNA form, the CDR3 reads TGTGCCAGCAGCAAAGGTATCACAGCTTCTCCTTCTGGGGCCAACGTCCTGACTTTC. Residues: CASSKGITASPSGANVLTF.

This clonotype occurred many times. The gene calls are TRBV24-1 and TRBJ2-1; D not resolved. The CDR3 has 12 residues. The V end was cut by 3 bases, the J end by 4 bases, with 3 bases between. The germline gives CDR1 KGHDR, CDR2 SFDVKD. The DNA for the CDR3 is TGTGCCACCAGTGATGTGTACAATGAGCAGTTCTTC. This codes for CATSDVYNEQFF.

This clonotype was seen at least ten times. The CDR3 sequence is CASSAQMGKYGYTF. DNA of the CDR3: TGTGCCAGCAGCGCCCAGATGGGAAAATATGGCTACACCTTC. The chain links TRBV9 to TRBJ1-2; D is unresolved. Germline CDR1 SGDLS, CDR2 YYNGEE. Trimming shortened V by 3 bases and J by 5 bases, and 14 bases separated the two germline ends. There are 14 residues in the CDR3. Variable domain in full (rest from reference TRBV9 and TRBJ1-2): DSGVTQTPKHLITATGQRVTLRCSPRSGDLSVYWYQQSLDQGLQFLIQYYNGEERAKGNILERFSAQQFPDLHSELNLSSLELGDSALYFCASSAQMGKYGYTFGSGTRLTVV.

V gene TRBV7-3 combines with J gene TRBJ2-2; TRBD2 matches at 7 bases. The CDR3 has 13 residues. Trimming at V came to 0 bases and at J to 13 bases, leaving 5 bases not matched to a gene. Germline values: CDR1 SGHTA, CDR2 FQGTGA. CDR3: CASSLTFPGGLFF. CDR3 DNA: TGTGCCAGCAGCTTAACTTTTCCGGGAGGGCTGTTTTTT.

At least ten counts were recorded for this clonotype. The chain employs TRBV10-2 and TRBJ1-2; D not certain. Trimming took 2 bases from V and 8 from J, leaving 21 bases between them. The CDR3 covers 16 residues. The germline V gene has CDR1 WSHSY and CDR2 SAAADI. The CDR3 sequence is CASSELLLVPAEGYTF. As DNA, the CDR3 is TGCGCCAGCAGTGAGCTACTCCTCGTTCCTGCCGAAGGCTACACCTTC.

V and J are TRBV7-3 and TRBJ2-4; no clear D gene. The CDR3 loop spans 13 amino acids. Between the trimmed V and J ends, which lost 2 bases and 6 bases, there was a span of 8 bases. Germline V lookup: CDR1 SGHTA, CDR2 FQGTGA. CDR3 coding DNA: TGTGCCAGCAGCTTAGGACCCGGAAACATTCAGTACTTC. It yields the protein CASSLGPGNIQYF.

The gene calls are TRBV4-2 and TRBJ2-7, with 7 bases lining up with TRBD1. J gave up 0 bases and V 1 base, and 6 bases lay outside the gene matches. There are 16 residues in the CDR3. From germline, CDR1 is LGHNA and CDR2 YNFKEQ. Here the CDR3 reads CASSQVPGQSSYEQYF. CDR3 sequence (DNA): TGTGCCAGCAGCCAAGTACCGGGACAGAGCTCCTACGAGCAGTACTTC.

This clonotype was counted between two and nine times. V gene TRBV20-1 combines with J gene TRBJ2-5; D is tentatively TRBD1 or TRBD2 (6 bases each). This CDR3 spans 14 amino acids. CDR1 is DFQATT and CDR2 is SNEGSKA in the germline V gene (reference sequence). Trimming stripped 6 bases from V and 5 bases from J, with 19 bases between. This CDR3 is CSARDGGGPETQYF. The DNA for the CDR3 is TGCAGTGCCAGGGACGGGGGCGGACCCGAGACCCAGTACTTC.

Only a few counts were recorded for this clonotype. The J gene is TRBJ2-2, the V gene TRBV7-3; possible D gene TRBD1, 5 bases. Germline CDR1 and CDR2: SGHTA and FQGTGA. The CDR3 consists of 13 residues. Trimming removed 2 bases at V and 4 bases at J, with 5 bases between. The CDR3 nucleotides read TGTGCCAGCAGCTTAGGGGCCACCGGGGAGCTGTTTTTT. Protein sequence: CASSLGATGELFF.

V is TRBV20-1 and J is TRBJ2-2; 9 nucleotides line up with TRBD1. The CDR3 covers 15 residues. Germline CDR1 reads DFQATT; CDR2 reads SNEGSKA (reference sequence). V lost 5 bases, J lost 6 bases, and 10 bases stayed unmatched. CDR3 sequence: CSARDREILAGELFF. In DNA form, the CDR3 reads TGCAGTGCTCGGGACAGGGAAATCCTGGCCGGGGAGCTGTTTTTT.

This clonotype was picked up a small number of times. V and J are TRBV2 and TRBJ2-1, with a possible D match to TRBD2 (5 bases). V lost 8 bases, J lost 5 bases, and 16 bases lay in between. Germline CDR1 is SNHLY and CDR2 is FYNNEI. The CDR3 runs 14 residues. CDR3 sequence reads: CASPPSRKNNEQFF. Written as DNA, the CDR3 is TGTGCCAGCCCGCCTAGCCGCAAAAACAATGAGCAGTTCTTC.

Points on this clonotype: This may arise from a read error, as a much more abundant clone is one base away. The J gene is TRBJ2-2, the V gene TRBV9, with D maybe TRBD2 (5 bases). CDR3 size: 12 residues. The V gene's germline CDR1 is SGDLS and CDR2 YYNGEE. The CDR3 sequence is CASSIGTGEPFF. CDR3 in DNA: TGTGCCAGCAGCATCGGAACCGGGGAGCCGTTTTTT.

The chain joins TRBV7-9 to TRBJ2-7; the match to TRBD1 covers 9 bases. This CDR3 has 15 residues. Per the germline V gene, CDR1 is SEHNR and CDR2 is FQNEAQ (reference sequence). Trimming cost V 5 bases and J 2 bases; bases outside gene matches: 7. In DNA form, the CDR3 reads TGTGCCAGCAGCGTACTCGGGACAGGGACCTACGAGCAGTACTTC. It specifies CASSVLGTGTYEQYF.

This CDR3 reads CSVGLARGINQPQHF. CDR3 DNA: TGCAGCGTTGGCTTGGCGAGGGGGATCAATCAGCCCCAGCATTTT. The chain couples TRBV29-1 to TRBJ1-5; a weak D match, TRBD1 (6 bases). CDR3 length equals 15 residues. V lost 4 bases and J 3 bases, leaving 16 bases between the germline ends. In germline, CDR1 is SQVTM, CDR2 ANQGSEA.

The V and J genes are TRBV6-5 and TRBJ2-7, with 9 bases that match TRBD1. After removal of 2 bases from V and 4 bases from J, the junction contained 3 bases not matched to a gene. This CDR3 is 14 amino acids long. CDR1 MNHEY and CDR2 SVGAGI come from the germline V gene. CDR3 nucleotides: TGTGCCAGCAGTTACGGGACAGGGCGGTACGAGCAGTACTTC. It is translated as CASSYGTGRYEQYF.

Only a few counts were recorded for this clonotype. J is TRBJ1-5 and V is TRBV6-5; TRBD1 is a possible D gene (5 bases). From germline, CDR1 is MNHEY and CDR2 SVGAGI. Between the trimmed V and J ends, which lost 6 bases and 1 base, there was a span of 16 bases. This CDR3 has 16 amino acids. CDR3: CASSRFGARSNQPQHF. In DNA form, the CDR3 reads TGTGCCAGCAGCCGTTTCGGGGCGCGAAGCAATCAGCCCCAGCATTTT.

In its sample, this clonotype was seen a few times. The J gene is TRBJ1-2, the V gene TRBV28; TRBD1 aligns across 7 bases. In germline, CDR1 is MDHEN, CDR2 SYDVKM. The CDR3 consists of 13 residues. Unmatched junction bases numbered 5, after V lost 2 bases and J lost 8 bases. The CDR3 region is CASSLQGGVGYTF. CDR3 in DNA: TGTGCCAGCAGTTTACAGGGGGGAGTCGGCTACACCTTC.

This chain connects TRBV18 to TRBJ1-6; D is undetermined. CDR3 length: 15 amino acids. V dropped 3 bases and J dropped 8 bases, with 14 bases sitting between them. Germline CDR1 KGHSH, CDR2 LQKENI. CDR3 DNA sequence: TGTGCCAGCTCACCCGCGGGAGGGAGCCATTCACCCCTCCACTTT. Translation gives CASSPAGGSHSPLHF.

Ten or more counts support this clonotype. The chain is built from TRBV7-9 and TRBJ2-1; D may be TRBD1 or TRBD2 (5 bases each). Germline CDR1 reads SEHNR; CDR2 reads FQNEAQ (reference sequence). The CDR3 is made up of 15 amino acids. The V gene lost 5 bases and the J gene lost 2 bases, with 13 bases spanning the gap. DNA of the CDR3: TGTGCCAGCAGCGTTGGAAGGGGAGCCTACAATGAGCAGTTCTTC. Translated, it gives CASSVGRGAYNEQFF.